This paragraph reports one T cell receptor (beta chain). Per the original methods: Estimated nucleated cell counts came from reference gene primer amplification. This table comes from immunoSEQ multiplex PCR, and its TCRdb copy is limited to in-frame clones, with some not included. Clonal size and the V and J genes are those of that table, whereas D and trimming came from the DNA. Of about 120,000 clones in the sample, 79% are singletons; the top ten hold about 4%. The data belong to a study of blood T cell repertoires in COVID-19. In the study overall: T cells, B-cell-depleted T cells, or PBMCs supplied cDNA or gDNA.

The CDR3 spans 15 residues. From germline, CDR1 is SGHTA and CDR2 FQGNSA. V lost 5 bases, J lost 0 bases, and 13 bases lay in between. Sequenced sample: peripheral blood. The receptor was derived from a woman aged 80 or older with acute or convalescent COVID-19. The gene calls are TRBV7-2 and TRBJ1-1; TRBD1 is a possible D gene (6 bases). CDR3 amino acids: CASSAGVFMNTEAFF. CDR3 nucleotides: TGTGCCAGCAGCGCAGGGGTTTTCATGAACACTGAAGCTTTCTTT. The whole variable domain, filled in from reference TRBV7-2 and TRBJ1-1, reads GAGVSQSPSNKVTEKGKDVELRCDPISGHTALYWYRQSLGQGLEFLIYFQGNSAPDKSGLPSDRFSAERTGGSVSTLTIQRTQQEDSAVYLCASSAGVFMNTEAFFGQGTRLTVV.